The 19 T cell receptor beta chains listed next were all sequenced from one sample in a study of blood T cell repertoires in COVID-19. The table came from immunoSEQ multiplex PCR; TCRdb's copy has only in-frame clones and leaves some out. The data contain over 400,000 clones, about nine tenths of them singletons. Sequencing used peripheral blood. These receptors came from a woman aged 25 to 39 with active or convalescent COVID-19.

Comment on this clone: Other DNA sequences in this specimen translate into the identical CDR3. The rearrangement joins TRBV7-9 to TRBJ1-2, with no clear D. Germline V gene data show CDR1 as SEHNR and CDR2 as FQNEAQ (reference sequence). Trimming pared 1 base from V and 7 bases from J, leaving 7 bases between. This CDR3 is built from 12 residues. As DNA, the CDR3 is TGTGCCAGCAGCTTAGGCGGTGGTGGCTACACCTTC. Its protein product is CASSLGGGGYTF.

This clone was observed once. CDR3: CASSFSGAGQPQHF. DNA of the CDR3: TGTGCCAGCAGCTTCTCTGGGGCCGGGCAGCCCCAGCATTTT. The chain is built from TRBV7-6 and TRBJ1-5, with D possibly being TRBD1 (5 bases). Germline V gene sequence: CDR1 SGHVS, CDR2 FNYEAQ. V was trimmed by 3 bases and J by 7 bases, leaving 13 bases between them. The CDR3 has 14 residues.

The chain couples TRBV29-1 to TRBJ2-1, with 8 nucleotides matching TRBD1. Unmatched junction bases numbered 29, after V lost 6 bases and J lost 1 base. Germline values: CDR1 SQVTM, CDR2 ANQGSEA. The CDR3 has 22 residues. DNA for the CDR3: TGCAGCGTCGCCCGGGACAGGACTAAGGTCCGAGCGCGGGATCTTTCCTACAATGAGCAGTTCTTC. Translated, it gives CSVARDRTKVRARDLSYNEQFF.

The genes are TRBV5-1 and TRBJ1-1; D gene uncertain. The length of the CDR3 is 15 residues. CDR1 and CDR2 from the germline V gene are SGHRS and YFSETQ. The V end was cut by 5 bases, the J end by 0 bases, with 14 bases between. The CDR3 here is CASRTSGVMNTEAFF. Here the CDR3 DNA reads TGCGCCAGCAGGACGAGCGGGGTCATGAACACTGAAGCTTTCTTT.

This chain uses TRBV5-1 with TRBJ1-6, with 7 bases identical to TRBD1. After removal of 0 bases from V and 10 bases from J, the junction contained 10 bases not matched to a gene. This CDR3 comprises 16 residues. Germline V gene data show CDR1 as SGHRS and CDR2 as YFSETQ. DNA for the CDR3: TGCGCCAGCAGCTTGGATCCGACAGGGCAGTACTCACCCCTCCACTTT. Protein product: CASSLDPTGQYSPLHF.

This clone appeared once. The J gene is TRBJ2-7, the V gene TRBV5-1; the match to TRBD2 covers 8 bases. The CDR3 sequence is 15 residues long. After removal of 1 base from V and 6 bases from J, the junction contained 9 bases not matched to a gene. The germline V gene encodes CDR1 SGHRS and CDR2 YFSETQ. CDR3 residues: CASSLRPGGLSEQYF. CDR3 DNA: TGCGCCAGCAGCTTGCGTCCGGGGGGGTTAAGCGAGCAGTACTTC. Complete variable domain (other parts from reference TRBV5-1 and TRBJ2-7): KAGVTQTPRYLIKTRGQQVTLSCSPISGHRSVSWYQQTPGQGLQFLFEYFSETQRNKGNFPGRFSGRQFSNSRSEMNVSTLELGDSALYLCASSLRPGGLSEQYFGPGTRLTVT.

The CDR3 loop reads CASSPTGTLTDTQYF. In nucleotides, the CDR3 is TGTGCCAGCAGCCCCACCGGGACTCTCACAGATACGCAGTATTTT. This rearrangement joins TRBV7-2 to TRBJ2-3, with a tentative D call TRBD2 (6 bases). Germline V lookup: CDR1 SGHTA, CDR2 FQGNSA. V gave up 5 bases and J gave up 2 bases, with 14 bases separating them. CDR3 length: 15 residues.

The rearrangement links TRBV5-5 to TRBJ2-3; D may be TRBD1 (6 bases). Germline lookup yields CDR1 SGHKS and CDR2 YYEKEE (reference sequence). This CDR3 is 13 amino acids long. V was pared by 9 bases and J by 2 bases, with 13 bases between. This CDR3 reads CAIGRGTTDTQYF. CDR3 nucleotides: TGTGCCATAGGAAGGGGGACCACAGATACGCAGTATTTT.

The chain couples TRBV11-1 to TRBJ2-1; TRBD2 matches 7 bases. CDR3 length equals 13 residues. Germline values: CDR1 SGHAT, CDR2 FQDESV (reference sequence). Germline trimming cut 5 bases from V and 9 bases from J; bases unmatched to any gene: 7. CDR3: CASSVVWGGEQFF. The CDR3 DNA is TGTGCCAGCAGCGTCGTTTGGGGGGGTGAGCAGTTCTTC.

This sequence joins TRBV12-3 or TRBV12-4 and TRBJ2-5; D gene uncertain. This CDR3 is built from 13 residues. V lost 3 bases and J lost 2, with 7 bases in between. CDR3 residues: CASSFVRQETQYF. The CDR3 DNA follows: TGTGCCAGCAGTTTCGTCAGGCAAGAGACCCAGTACTTC.

The chain couples TRBV10-2 to TRBJ1-2; tentative D call: TRBD1 (5 bases). CDR1 is WSHSY and CDR2 is SAAADI in the germline V gene. The CDR3 covers 13 residues. V gave up 7 bases and J gave up 6 bases, with 15 bases separating them. The CDR3 region has the DNA TGCGCCAGCAAAGTAGACTCAGGGAATGGCTACACCTTC. Its translation is CASKVDSGNGYTF.

The rearrangement links TRBV5-8 to TRBJ1-4, with 7 positions matching TRBD1. The CDR3 extends over 14 amino acids. With V trimmed by 6 bases and J by 16 bases, 18 bases remained unmatched. Per germline, CDR1 SGHTS and CDR2 YDEGEE. Here the CDR3 reads CASTPSTGVPIRFF. In nucleotides, the CDR3 is TGTGCCAGCACCCCCAGTACAGGGGTTCCCATACGGTTTTTT. The whole variable domain, remainder taken from reference TRBV5-8 and TRBJ1-4, is EAGVTQSPTHLIKTRGQQATLRCSPISGHTSVYWYQQALGLGLQFLLWYDEGEERNRGNFPPRFSGRQFPNYSSELNVNALELEDSALYLCASTPSTGVPIRFFGSGTQLSVL.

V usage is TRBV30 and J usage is TRBJ2-7; tentative D call: TRBD1 (7 bases). The germline CDR1 and CDR2 sequences are GTSNPN and SVGIG (reference sequence). The CDR3 contains 14 residues. Trimming pared 3 bases from V and 1 base from J, leaving 13 bases between. The CDR3, as DNA: TGTGCCTGGAGAAACTCAGGGGGGTCCTACGAGCAGTACTTC. Translating gives CAWRNSGGSYEQYF.

This clone was seen just once. The rearrangement joins TRBV30 to TRBJ1-6, with D unclear. From germline, CDR1 is GTSNPN and CDR2 SVGIG (reference sequence). V was pared by 4 bases and J by 9 bases, with 7 bases between. The CDR3 length is 11 residues. In DNA, the CDR3 is TGTGCCTGGACCTCAGGTTCACCCCTCCACTTT. As protein: CAWTSGSPLHF.

The J gene is TRBJ2-1, the V gene TRBV6-5, with D possibly TRBD1 on 6 matching bases. V lost 7 bases to trimming and J lost 12 bases, with 22 bases between them. Germline V CDR1 and CDR2: MNHEY, SVGAGI. CDR3 length: 14 residues. The CDR3 sequence: CASIGTTPSVGQFF. As DNA, the CDR3 is TGTGCCAGCATTGGGACAACCCCGTCAGTTGGGCAGTTCTTC.

The chain combines TRBV28 with TRBJ2-2, with 9 bases matching TRBD2. Losses at the gene ends were 5 bases for V and 9 bases for J; bases not matched to a gene: 16. This CDR3 spans 17 amino acids. Germline V gives CDR1 MDHEN, CDR2 SYDVKM. The CDR3 DNA sequence: TGTGCCAGCAGTCGCCCCATTGCGGGAGGGTCTCACCGGGAGCTGTTTTTT. Protein: CASSRPIAGGSHRELFF.

This chain uses TRBV10-2 with TRBJ2-3; TRBD2 is a possible D gene (6 bases). The germline V gene encodes CDR1 WSHSY and CDR2 SAAADI. Trimming cost V 2 bases and J 3 bases, with 12 bases left between them. The length of the CDR3 is 15 residues. The CDR3 reads CASSEITAGTDTQYF. CDR3 nucleotides: TGCGCCAGCAGTGAGATAACTGCGGGAACAGATACGCAGTATTTT.

The CDR3 is CASSHGRGVDNEQFF. DNA of the CDR3: TGCGCCAGCAGCCACGGCAGGGGTGTTGACAATGAGCAGTTCTTC. This chain joins TRBV4-1 and TRBJ2-1, with a tentative D call TRBD1 (6 bases). Germline assignment: CDR1 MGHRA and CDR2 YSYEKL. V lost 3 bases, J lost 5 bases, and 14 bases lay in between. The length of the CDR3 is 15 residues.

The gene calls are TRBV7-9 and TRBJ1-1; no reliable D call. The CDR3 runs to 14 residues. Trimming took off 1 base at V and 0 bases at J, with 6 bases between the two ends. CDR1 and CDR2 from the germline V gene are SEHNR and FQNEAQ (reference sequence). CDR3 sequence: CASSLGTMNTEAFF. The CDR3 DNA follows: TGTGCCAGCAGCTTAGGTACAATGAACACTGAAGCTTTCTTT. Combining the CDR3 with reference TRBV7-9 and TRBJ1-1 gives the whole variable domain DTGVSQNPRHKITKRGQNVTFRCDPISEHNRLYWYRQTLGQGPEFLTYFQNEAQLEKSRLLSDRFSAERPKGSFSTLEIQRTEQGDSAMYLCASSLGTMNTEAFFGQGTRLTVV.